The source of this TCR beta chain is a study of T cell responses to AZD1222 COVID-19 vaccine. General study results and limits: Baseline serostatus was positive in only six AZD1222 recipients. Targeting of unmutated variant regions was reportedly seen in nearly half of spike-specific TCRs.

About this clone: Its matching antigen is unknown.

Profiling relied on immunoSEQ multiplex PCR, and the TCRdb table lists in-frame clones only, not all of them. The sample has about 70,000 clones; approximately 85% are singletons. Germline values: CDR1 SEHNR, CDR2 FQNEAQ (reference sequence). Deletions cut 0 bases from V and 7 bases from J, with 6 bases between. This CDR3 comprises 13 residues. The receptor's source is an adult in good health. Sequencing used peripheral blood, obtained on day 0 of MenACWY control vaccination. The V gene is TRBV7-9, the J gene TRBJ1-4, with D possibly TRBD1 on 5 matching bases. As DNA, the CDR3 is TGTGCCAGCAGCTTAGCGGGGGGTGAAAAACTGTTTTTT. It yields the protein CASSLAGGEKLFF.